This T cell receptor beta chain stems from a study of blood T cell repertoires in COVID-19. Whole-study context: Donors in the United States, Italy and Spain gave samples during acute or convalescent COVID-19.

The table came from immunoSEQ multiplex PCR; TCRdb's copy has only in-frame clones and leaves some out. This table holds 240,000 or so clones, more than 80% found once. The sequenced sample consisted of PBMCs or T cells enriched from blood (not recorded which). This receptor was taken from a man aged 50 to 59 who had been exposed to COVID-19.

The CDR3 nucleotides read TGTGCCAGTAGTATGCCTTACGGGGTCACGGGTACTGAAGCTTTCTTT. This sequence encodes CASSMPYGVTGTEAFF. The gene calls are TRBV19 and TRBJ1-1; D unclear. V lost 3 bases to trimming and J lost 5 bases, with 19 bases between them. Germline V gene lookup returns CDR1 LNHDA and CDR2 SQIVND (reference sequence). The CDR3 extends over 16 amino acids.